This entry features one T cell receptor beta chain sequence. Its antigen is still unknown. Primers: 60 Vbeta forward and 13 Jbeta reverse. Sequencing was performed with immunoSEQ multiplex PCR; in TCRdb, only in-frame clones are kept and a portion is missing. The sample includes some 100,000 clones, 81% of them seen just once. V lost 4 bases, J lost 0 bases, and 13 bases lay in between. Germline CDR1 and CDR2: MGHDK and SYGVNS. The CDR3 consists of 16 residues. This sample was included in a study of cytomegalovirus exposure and HLA in healthy donors. In the study overall: An early data release held around 80 million unique TCRs from HLA-typed donors.

Study outcomes and limitations: Most subjects' HLA-A and HLA-B alleles were reportedly predicted from TCR beta sequences. According to reports, the classifier identified cytomegalovirus status with high specificity and sensitivity.

What was sequenced was PBMCs. The source of this sequence is a young woman in good health and CMV-seronegative. V usage is TRBV25-1 and J usage is TRBJ2-1; unclear D gene. In nucleotides, the CDR3 is TGTGCCAGCAGTGGACTCCTGAAAAGCTCCTACAATGAGCAGTTCTTC. Translation gives CASSGLLKSSYNEQFF.